The T cell receptor beta chain described here comes from a study of post-analysis software for immune sequencing data. Every TCR beta cDNA library bore unique molecular identifiers. TCRdb reprocessed the PCR reads via MiXCR and lists one record per CDR3 protein. The profile shows about 200,000 distinct CDR3 sequences, 29% of them singletons. This clonotype appeared a few times. This TCR came from a girl aged 2-17 years with multiple sclerosis. The specimen sequenced was blood.

CDR3 sequence (DNA): TGTGCCTGGAGTGTACTCGAAGAGACCCAGTACTTC. Its translation is CAWSVLEETQYF. The chain has TRBV30 and TRBJ2-5; unclear D gene. The germline gives CDR1 GTSNPN, CDR2 SVGIG (reference sequence). The length of the CDR3 is 12 residues. Trimming pared 0 bases from V and 3 bases from J, leaving 5 bases between.